This T cell receptor beta chain is drawn from a study of blood T cell repertoires in COVID-19. V shed 1 base and J 8 bases; nucleotides not matched to a gene: 9. Germline lookup yields CDR1 PRHDT and CDR2 FYEKMQ (reference sequence). The CDR3 contains 16 residues. The table came from immunoSEQ multiplex PCR; TCRdb's copy has only in-frame clones and leaves some out. The sample has a few hundred thousand clones, around 86% seen once. The gene calls are TRBV13 and TRBJ2-1, with TRBD2 identical over 9 bases. Input material: peripheral blood. This TCR was sampled from a woman in her 40s who had recovered from COVID-19. The CDR3 reads CASSLAAGGDIDEQFF. The CDR3 DNA reads as TGTGCCAGCAGCTTAGCGGCGGGAGGGGACATCGATGAGCAGTTCTTC.